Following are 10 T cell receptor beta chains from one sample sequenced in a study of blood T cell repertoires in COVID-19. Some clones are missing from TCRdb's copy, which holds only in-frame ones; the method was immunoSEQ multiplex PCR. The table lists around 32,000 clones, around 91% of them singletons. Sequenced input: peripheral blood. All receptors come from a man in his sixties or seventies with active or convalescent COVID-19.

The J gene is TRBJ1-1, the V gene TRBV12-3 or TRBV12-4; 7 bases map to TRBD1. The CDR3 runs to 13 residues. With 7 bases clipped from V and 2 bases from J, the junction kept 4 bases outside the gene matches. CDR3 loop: CASTRQGNTEAFF. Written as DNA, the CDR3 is TGTGCCAGCACCCGACAGGGAAACACTGAAGCTTTCTTT.

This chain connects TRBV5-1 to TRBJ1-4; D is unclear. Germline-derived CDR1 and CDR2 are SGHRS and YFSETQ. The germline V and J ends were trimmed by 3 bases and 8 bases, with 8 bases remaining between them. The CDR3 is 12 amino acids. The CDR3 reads CASSWVTEKLFF. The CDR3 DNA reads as TGCGCCAGCAGCTGGGTGACAGAAAAACTGTTTTTT.

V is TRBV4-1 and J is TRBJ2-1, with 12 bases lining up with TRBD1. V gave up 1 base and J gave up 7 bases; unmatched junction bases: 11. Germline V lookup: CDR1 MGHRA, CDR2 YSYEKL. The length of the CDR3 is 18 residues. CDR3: CASSQAGQGARDFNEQFF. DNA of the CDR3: TGCGCCAGCAGCCAAGCGGGACAGGGGGCCCGGGATTTTAATGAGCAGTTCTTC.

CDR3 region: CASSSGTGRTEAFF. CDR3 DNA: TGCGCCAGCAGCTCCGGGACAGGACGCACTGAAGCTTTCTTT. The gene calls are TRBV5-1 and TRBJ1-1; 8 bases are shared with TRBD1. The CDR3 covers 14 residues. Looked up from germline, CDR1 is SGHRS and CDR2 is YFSETQ. The ends lost 3 bases at V and 4 bases at J; junction bases unmatched: 5.

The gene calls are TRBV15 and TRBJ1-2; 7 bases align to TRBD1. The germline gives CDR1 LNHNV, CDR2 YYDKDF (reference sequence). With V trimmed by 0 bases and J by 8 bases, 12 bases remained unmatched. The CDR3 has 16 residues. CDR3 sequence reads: CATSRDSPGRGGGYTF. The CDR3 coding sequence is TGTGCCACCAGCAGAGATTCGCCAGGGCGAGGGGGCGGCTACACCTTC.

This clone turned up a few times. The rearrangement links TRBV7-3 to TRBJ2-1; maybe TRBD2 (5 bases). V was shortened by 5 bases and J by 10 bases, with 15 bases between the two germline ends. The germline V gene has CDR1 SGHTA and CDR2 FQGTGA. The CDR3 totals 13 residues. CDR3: CASSPPGSREQFF. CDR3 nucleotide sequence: TGTGCCAGCAGCCCCCCGGGGAGCCGCGAGCAGTTCTTC.

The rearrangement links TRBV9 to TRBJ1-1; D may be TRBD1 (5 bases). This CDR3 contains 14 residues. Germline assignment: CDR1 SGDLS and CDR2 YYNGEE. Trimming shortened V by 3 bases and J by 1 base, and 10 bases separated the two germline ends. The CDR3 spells CASSEGRGNTEAFF. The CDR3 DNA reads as TGTGCCAGCAGCGAAGGGAGGGGGAACACTGAAGCTTTCTTT.

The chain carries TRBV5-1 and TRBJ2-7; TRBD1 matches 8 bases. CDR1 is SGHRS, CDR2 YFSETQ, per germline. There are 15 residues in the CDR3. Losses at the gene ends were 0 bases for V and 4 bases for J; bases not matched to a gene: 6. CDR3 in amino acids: CASSLGPGGSYEQYF. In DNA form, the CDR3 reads TGCGCCAGCAGCTTGGGGCCAGGGGGCTCGTACGAGCAGTACTTC. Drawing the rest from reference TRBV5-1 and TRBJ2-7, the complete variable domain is KAGVTQTPRYLIKTRGQQVTLSCSPISGHRSVSWYQQTPGQGLQFLFEYFSETQRNKGNFPGRFSGRQFSNSRSEMNVSTLELGDSALYLCASSLGPGGSYEQYFGPGTRLTVT.

CDR3 DNA: TGTGCCAGCAGTTTATTGGGGCACCCGAACTATGGCTACACCTTC. It specifies CASSLLGHPNYGYTF. The chain joins TRBV27 to TRBJ1-2; possibly TRBD1 for D (5 bases). Per germline, CDR1 MNHEY and CDR2 SMNVEV (reference sequence). Trimming shortened V by 1 base and J by 2 bases, and 11 bases separated the two germline ends. CDR3 length: 15 residues.

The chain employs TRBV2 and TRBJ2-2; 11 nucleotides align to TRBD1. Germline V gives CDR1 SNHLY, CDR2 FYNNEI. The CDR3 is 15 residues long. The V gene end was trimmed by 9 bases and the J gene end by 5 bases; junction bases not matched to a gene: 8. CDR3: CARGDWDRGTGELFF. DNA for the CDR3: TGTGCCAGGGGGGACTGGGACAGGGGGACCGGGGAGCTGTTTTTT. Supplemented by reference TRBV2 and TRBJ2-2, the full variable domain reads EPEVTQTPSHQVTQMGQEVILRCVPISNHLYFYWYRQILGQKVEFLVSFYNNEISEKSEIFDDQFSVERPDGSNFTLKIRSTKLEDSAMYFCARGDWDRGTGELFFGEGSRLTVL.